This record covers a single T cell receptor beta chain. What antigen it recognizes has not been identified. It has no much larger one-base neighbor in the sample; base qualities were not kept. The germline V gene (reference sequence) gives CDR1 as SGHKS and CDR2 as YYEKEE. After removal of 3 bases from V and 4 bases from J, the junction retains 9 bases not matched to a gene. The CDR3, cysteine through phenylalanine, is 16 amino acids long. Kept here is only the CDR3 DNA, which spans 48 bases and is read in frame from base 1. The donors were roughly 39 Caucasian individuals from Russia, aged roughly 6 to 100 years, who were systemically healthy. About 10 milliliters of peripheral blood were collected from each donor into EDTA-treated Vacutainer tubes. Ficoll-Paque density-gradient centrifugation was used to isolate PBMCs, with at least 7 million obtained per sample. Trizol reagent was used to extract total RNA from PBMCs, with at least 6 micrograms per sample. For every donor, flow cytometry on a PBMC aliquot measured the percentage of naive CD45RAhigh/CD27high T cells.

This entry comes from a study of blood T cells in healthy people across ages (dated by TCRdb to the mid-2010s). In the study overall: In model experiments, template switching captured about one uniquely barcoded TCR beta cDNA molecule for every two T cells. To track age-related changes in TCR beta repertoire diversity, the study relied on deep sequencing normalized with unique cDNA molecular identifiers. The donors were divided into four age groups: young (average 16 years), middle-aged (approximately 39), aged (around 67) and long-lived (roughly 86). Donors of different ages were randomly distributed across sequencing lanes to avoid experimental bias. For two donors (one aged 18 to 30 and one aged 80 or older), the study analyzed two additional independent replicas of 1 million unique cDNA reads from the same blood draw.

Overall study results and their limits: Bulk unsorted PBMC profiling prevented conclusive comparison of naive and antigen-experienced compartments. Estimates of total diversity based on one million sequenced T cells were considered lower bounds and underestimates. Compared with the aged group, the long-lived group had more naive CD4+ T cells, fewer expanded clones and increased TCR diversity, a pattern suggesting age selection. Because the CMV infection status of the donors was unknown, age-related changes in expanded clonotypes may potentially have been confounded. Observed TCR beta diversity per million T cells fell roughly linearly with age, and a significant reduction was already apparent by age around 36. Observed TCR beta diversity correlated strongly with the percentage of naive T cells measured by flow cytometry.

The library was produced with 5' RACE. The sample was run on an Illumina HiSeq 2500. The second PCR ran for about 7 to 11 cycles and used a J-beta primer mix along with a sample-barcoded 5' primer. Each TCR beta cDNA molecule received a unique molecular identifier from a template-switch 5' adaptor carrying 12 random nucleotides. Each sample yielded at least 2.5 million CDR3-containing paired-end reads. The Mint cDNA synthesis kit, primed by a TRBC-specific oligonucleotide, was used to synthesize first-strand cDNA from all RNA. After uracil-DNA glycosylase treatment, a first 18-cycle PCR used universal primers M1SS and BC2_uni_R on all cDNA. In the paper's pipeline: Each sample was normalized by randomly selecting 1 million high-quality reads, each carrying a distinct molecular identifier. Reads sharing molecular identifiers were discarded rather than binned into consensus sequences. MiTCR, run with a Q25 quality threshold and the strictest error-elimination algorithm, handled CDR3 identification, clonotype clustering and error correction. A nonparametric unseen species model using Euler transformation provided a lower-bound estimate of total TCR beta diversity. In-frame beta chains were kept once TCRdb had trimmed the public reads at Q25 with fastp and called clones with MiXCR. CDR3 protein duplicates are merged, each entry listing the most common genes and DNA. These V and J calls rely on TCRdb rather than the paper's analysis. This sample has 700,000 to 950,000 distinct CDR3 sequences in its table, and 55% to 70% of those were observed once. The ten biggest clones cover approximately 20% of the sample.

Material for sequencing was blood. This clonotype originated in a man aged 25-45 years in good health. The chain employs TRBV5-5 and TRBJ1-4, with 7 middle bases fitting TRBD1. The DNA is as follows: TGTGCCAGCAGCTCCCCGACAGGGCCGGGTAATGAAAAACTGTTTTTT. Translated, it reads CASSSPTGPGNEKLFF.